A single sample is the source of the 30 T cell receptor beta chains below, sequenced in a study of OX40 agonist ivuxolimab in advanced cancers. Generated by immunoSEQ multiplex PCR, the TCRdb table keeps only in-frame clones and is missing some. The table shows some 75,000 clones, with roughly 88% occurring only once. The sequences come from CD4+ or CD8+ T cells sorted from blood, collected in a trial of the OX40 agonist ivuxolimab. These receptor sequences come from an adult with an advanced solid tumor such as melanoma, head and neck, liver or kidney cancer.

The chain has TRBV5-1 and TRBJ1-2; D uncertain. The V end was cut by 4 bases, the J end by 6 bases, with 16 bases between. Germline assignment: CDR1 SGHRS and CDR2 YFSETQ. The CDR3 spans 14 residues. The CDR3 here is CASSHTDPRDGYTF. The CDR3 nucleotides are TGCGCCAGCAGCCATACAGATCCGCGGGATGGCTACACCTTC.

This clone appeared a single time. The DNA of the CDR3 is TGTGCCAGCAGAAGAACTAGCGGGGTTCGGGAGACCCAGTACTTC. It yields the protein CASRRTSGVRETQYF. The rearrangement links TRBV6-5 to TRBJ2-5; 10 bases are a match to TRBD2. The germline V gene has CDR1 MNHEY and CDR2 SVGAGI. The junction had 9 bases not matched to a gene; V was cut back by 6 bases and J by 5 bases. This CDR3 has 15 amino acids.

This chain links TRBV2 with TRBJ1-2, with 7 bases aligning to TRBD1. J lost 7 bases, V lost 7 bases, and 9 bases had no gene match. Germline V gene data show CDR1 as SNHLY and CDR2 as FYNNEI. The CDR3 has 13 amino acids. Here the CDR3 reads CASNPRGQAGYTF. CDR3 coding DNA: TGTGCCAGCAACCCGAGGGGGCAGGCTGGCTACACCTTC.

This clone was seen a few times. The chain carries TRBV19 and TRBJ1-1; weak D call: TRBD1 (6 bases). The V gene lost 3 bases and the J gene lost 4 bases, with 15 bases spanning the gap. The length of the CDR3 is 15 residues. CDR1 LNHDA and CDR2 SQIVND come from the germline V gene (reference sequence). In nucleotides, the CDR3 is TGTGCCAGTAGTATCTTAGGGACACGTAGCACTGAAGCTTTCTTT. Translation: CASSILGTRSTEAFF. Variable domain in full (rest from reference TRBV19 and TRBJ1-1): DGGITQSPKYLFRKEGQNVTLSCEQNLNHDAMYWYRQDPGQGLRLIYYSQIVNDFQKGDIAEGYSVSREKKESFPLTVTSAQKNPTAFYLCASSILGTRSTEAFFGQGTRLTVV.

CDR3 sequence reads: CASSLGGRRTDTQYF. CDR3 DNA: TGTGCCAGCAGTTTAGGCGGGAGGCGCACAGATACGCAGTATTTT. This chain joins TRBV27 and TRBJ2-3; 8 nucleotides agree with TRBD2. After removal of 2 bases from V and 1 base from J, the junction contained 2 bases not matched to a gene. The V gene's germline CDR1 is MNHEY and CDR2 SMNVEV (reference sequence). This CDR3 is built from 15 residues.

The chain uses TRBV30 and TRBJ2-3, with TRBD2 matching over 8 bases. The V gene's germline CDR1 is GTSNPN and CDR2 SVGIG (reference sequence). The V gene end was trimmed by 2 bases and the J gene end by 7 bases; junction bases not matched to a gene: 5. The CDR3 runs to 13 residues. CDR3 nucleotides: TGTGCCTGGAGTAACGGGGGGGCTAATACGCAGTATTTT. This sequence encodes CAWSNGGANTQYF. The full variable domain, its missing parts supplied by reference TRBV30 and TRBJ2-3, is SQTIHQWPATLVQPVGSPLSLECTVEGTSNPNLYWYRQAAGRGLQLLFYSVGIGQISSEVPQNLSASRPQDRQFILSSKKLLLSDSGFYLCAWSNGGANTQYFGPGTRLTVL.

The CDR3 protein is CASSPGPMGEQYF. The CDR3 DNA is TGTGCCAGCAGCCCGGGGCCGATGGGGGAGCAGTACTTC. The genes are TRBV11-2 and TRBJ2-7, with D perhaps being TRBD1 or TRBD2 (5 bases each). Germline V gene sequence: CDR1 SGHAT, CDR2 FQNNGV. Trimming took 5 bases from V and 7 from J, leaving 15 bases between them. The CDR3 totals 13 residues.

This clone was observed once. The chain combines TRBV18 with TRBJ2-1; 10 bases agree with TRBD2. V lost 5 bases, J lost 4 bases, and 2 bases stayed unmatched. From germline, CDR1 is KGHSH and CDR2 LQKENI. The CDR3 loop spans 14 amino acids. CDR3 residues: CASSKTSGYNEQFF. The CDR3 DNA is TGTGCCAGCTCAAAGACTAGCGGGTACAATGAGCAGTTCTTC.

The chain uses TRBV18 and TRBJ1-3; D gene uncertain. The CDR3 extends over 12 amino acids. Germline lookup yields CDR1 KGHSH and CDR2 LQKENI. Trimming cost V 5 bases and J 4 bases, with 6 bases left between them. CDR3 sequence reads: CASSGVGNTIYF. The CDR3 DNA is TGTGCCAGCTCAGGGGTCGGAAACACCATATATTTT.

The chain uses TRBV10-2 and TRBJ1-4; 8 bases map to TRBD1. Germline CDR1 WSHSY, CDR2 SAAADI. The CDR3 is 15 amino acids. Unmatched junction bases numbered 9, after V lost 6 bases and J lost 6 bases. The CDR3 region is CASSHPGQAYEKLFF. CDR3 DNA: TGCGCCAGCAGCCACCCGGGACAGGCTTATGAAAAACTGTTTTTT.

The V and J genes are TRBV6-5 and TRBJ1-5; 9 nucleotides match TRBD1. There are 15 residues in the CDR3. The junction had 3 bases not matched to a gene; V was cut back by 5 bases and J by 1 base. Germline CDR1 is MNHEY and CDR2 is SVGAGI. The CDR3 nucleotides read TGTGCCAGCAGTCCGGACAGGGGCAGCAATCAGCCCCAGCATTTT. Protein: CASSPDRGSNQPQHF.

This rearrangement joins TRBV5-1 to TRBJ1-2, with D maybe TRBD1 (6 bases). The V end lost 2 bases, the J end lost 4 bases, and 9 bases lay between the germline ends. The CDR3 runs 13 residues. Looked up from germline, CDR1 is SGHRS and CDR2 is YFSETQ. The CDR3 bases are TGCGCCAGCAGCTTAGACAGGCCCTATGGCTACACCTTC. This sequence encodes CASSLDRPYGYTF.

This sequence joins TRBV5-1 and TRBJ2-5; 9 nucleotides agree with TRBD2. CDR1 is SGHRS and CDR2 is YFSETQ in the germline V gene. There are 15 residues in the CDR3. The junction had 2 bases not matched to a gene; V was cut back by 1 base and J by 1 base. CDR3 DNA sequence: TGCGCCAGCAGCTTGAGCGGGGGGTCCCAAGAGACCCAGTACTTC. Protein: CASSLSGGSQETQYF.

The chain carries TRBV29-1 and TRBJ1-1; D gene ambiguous. V was clipped by 4 bases and J by 0 bases, with 6 bases between them. The CDR3 runs 12 residues. From germline, CDR1 is SQVTM and CDR2 ANQGSEA. The CDR3 loop reads CSVGLMNTEAFF. CDR3 bases: TGCAGCGTTGGACTGATGAACACTGAAGCTTTCTTT.

Concerning this clone: Germline and junction disagree at one end, which may indicate a read error. This rearrangement joins TRBV7-7 to TRBJ2-1, with TRBD1 identical over 9 bases. The CDR3 is made up of 13 amino acids. The germline V gene has CDR1 SSHAT and CDR2 FNYEAQ (reference sequence). The CDR3 reads CASSLGQGYEQFF. Written as DNA, the CDR3 is TGTGCTAGCAGCTTAGGACAGGGGTATGAGCAGTTCTTC.

This sequence joins TRBV5-1 and TRBJ1-1, with no clear D. Between the trimmed V and J ends, which lost 4 bases and 0 bases, there was a span of 7 bases. Germline assignment: CDR1 SGHRS and CDR2 YFSETQ. The CDR3 is 13 residues long. The CDR3 loop is CASSGQVNTEAFF. As DNA, the CDR3 is TGCGCCAGCAGCGGGCAGGTGAACACTGAAGCTTTCTTT.

This chain connects TRBV30 to TRBJ1-4, with D unclear. Germline V gene lookup returns CDR1 GTSNPN and CDR2 SVGIG (reference sequence). V shed 2 bases and J shed 3 bases, with 13 bases lying between them. The length of the CDR3 is 15 residues. CDR3 coding DNA: TGTGCCTGGAGTAGACACTATCTTTCTAATGAAAAACTGTTTTTT. Amino acids: CAWSRHYLSNEKLFF.

V usage is TRBV7-2 and J usage is TRBJ2-4; 9 bases are a match to TRBD1. Germline CDR1 SGHTA, CDR2 FQGNSA. CDR3 size: 13 residues. V trimming: 5 bases; J trimming: 11 bases; junction bases outside the gene matches: 7. The DNA of the CDR3 is TGTGCCAGCAGCCCTGGGACAGGGAAGGTTCAGTACTTC. It yields the protein CASSPGTGKVQYF.

This clone was observed a single time. This chain connects TRBV30 to TRBJ2-5; weak D call: TRBD2 (6 bases). The CDR3 runs to 14 residues. Germline CDR1 reads GTSNPN; CDR2 reads SVGIG (reference sequence). Trimming cost V 0 bases and J 1 base, with 9 bases left between them. CDR3 sequence: CAWSVRGVQETQYF. The CDR3 nucleotides read TGTGCCTGGAGTGTACGCGGGGTCCAAGAGACCCAGTACTTC. The variable domain in full, with the rest retrieved from reference TRBV30 and TRBJ2-5, is SQTIHQWPATLVQPVGSPLSLECTVEGTSNPNLYWYRQAAGRGLQLLFYSVGIGQISSEVPQNLSASRPQDRQFILSSKKLLLSDSGFYLCAWSVRGVQETQYFGPGTRLLVL.

The chain combines TRBV30 with TRBJ1-4, with a possible D match to TRBD1 (6 bases). Germline values: CDR1 GTSNPN, CDR2 SVGIG (reference sequence). CDR3 length: 14 residues. V was clipped by 7 bases and J by 5 bases, with 17 bases between them. The CDR3 loop is CASIRAGANEKLFF. CDR3 in DNA: TGTGCCTCGATTCGGGCAGGGGCAAATGAAAAACTGTTTTTT. Combining the CDR3 with reference TRBV30 and TRBJ1-4 gives the whole variable domain SQTIHQWPATLVQPVGSPLSLECTVEGTSNPNLYWYRQAAGRGLQLLFYSVGIGQISSEVPQNLSASRPQDRQFILSSKKLLLSDSGFYLCASIRAGANEKLFFGSGTQLSVL.

Concerning this clone: Other DNA sequences from this sample encode an identical CDR3 as well. V gene TRBV29-1 combines with J gene TRBJ1-1; 7 nucleotides align to TRBD1. Germline loops: CDR1 SQVTM, CDR2 ANQGSEA. J lost 3 bases, V lost 5 bases, and 6 bases had no gene match. This CDR3 has 13 amino acids. Here the CDR3 reads CSVRTGGDTEAFF. The CDR3, as DNA: TGCAGCGTTCGGACAGGCGGGGACACTGAAGCTTTCTTT.

The sample holds a few counts of this clone. The rearrangement joins TRBV6-1 to TRBJ1-2; D gene uncertain. This CDR3 region has 12 residues. Germline V lookup: CDR1 MNHNS, CDR2 SASEGT. V was trimmed by 9 bases and J by 5 bases, leaving 13 bases between them. The CDR3 nucleotides are TGTGCCAGTCTTACCGGGTCGTATGGCTACACCTTC. It is translated as CASLTGSYGYTF.

This rearrangement joins TRBV19 to TRBJ2-4; 7 nucleotides line up with TRBD2. CDR1 is LNHDA, CDR2 SQIVND, per germline (reference sequence). This CDR3 spans 15 amino acids. Trimming at V came to 4 bases and at J to 1 base, leaving 4 bases not matched to a gene. The chain's CDR3 is CASSTGAGAKNIQYF. Here the CDR3 DNA reads TGTGCCAGTAGTACCGGAGCGGGGGCCAAAAACATTCAGTACTTC.

Concerning this clone itself: Other nucleotide sequences from this sample produce the same CDR3. The genes are TRBV5-1 and TRBJ2-3, with D possibly being TRBD2 (6 bases). Between the trimmed V and J ends, which lost 4 bases and 2 bases, there was a span of 11 bases. In germline, CDR1 is SGHRS, CDR2 YFSETQ. The CDR3 totals 14 residues. The CDR3 is CASSLGDSTDTQYF. Written as DNA, the CDR3 is TGCGCCAGCAGCCTAGGGGACTCCACAGATACGCAGTATTTT.

The genes are TRBV7-2 and TRBJ1-5; no clear D gene. There are 12 residues in the CDR3. V lost 4 bases and J 11 bases, leaving 12 bases between the germline ends. Germline V CDR1 and CDR2: SGHTA, FQGNSA. DNA of the CDR3: TGTGCCAGCAGCTCCCCTGGGAGCGCCCAGCATTTT. It yields the protein CASSSPGSAQHF.

The V gene is TRBV19, the J gene TRBJ1-1, with 9 bases matching TRBD1. In germline, CDR1 is LNHDA, CDR2 SQIVND (reference sequence). This CDR3 spans 16 amino acids. After removal of 3 bases from V and 2 bases from J, the junction contained 7 bases not matched to a gene. CDR3 coding DNA: TGTGCCAGTAGTATTCTCCGGACAGGGGCTAACACTGAAGCTTTCTTT. Encoded protein: CASSILRTGANTEAFF.

The CDR3 protein is CASSAGGFNEKLFF. The CDR3 DNA follows: TGTGCCAGCAGTGCGGGGGGCTTTAATGAAAAACTGTTTTTT. V gene TRBV6-1 combines with J gene TRBJ1-4; TRBD1 might be the D (6 bases). The V gene's germline CDR1 is MNHNS and CDR2 SASEGT. There are 14 residues in the CDR3. The germline V and J ends were trimmed by 4 bases and 4 bases, with 10 bases remaining between them.

The chain employs TRBV7-9 and TRBJ2-1; D gene uncertain. The V end lost 5 bases, the J end lost 10 bases, and 15 bases lay between the germline ends. Per the germline V gene, CDR1 is SEHNR and CDR2 is FQNEAQ (reference sequence). This CDR3 has 13 residues. In DNA form, the CDR3 reads TGTGCCAGCAGCACCATAGGGTCCGACGAGCAGTTCTTC. Its protein product is CASSTIGSDEQFF.

The chain joins TRBV2 to TRBJ2-1; 10 bases agree with TRBD1. This CDR3 is 15 amino acids long. The J segment lost 4 bases and the V segment lost 4 bases, leaving 4 bases of the junction unmatched. The germline V gene has CDR1 SNHLY and CDR2 FYNNEI. CDR3 DNA sequence: TGTGCCAGCAGTGGACAGGGGGCGACTTACAATGAGCAGTTCTTC. It yields the protein CASSGQGATYNEQFF.

V gene TRBV19 combines with J gene TRBJ2-7, with D tentatively TRBD2 (5 bases). V was shortened by 3 bases and J by 3 bases, with 15 bases between the two germline ends. Germline lookup yields CDR1 LNHDA and CDR2 SQIVND (reference sequence). This CDR3 spans 15 amino acids. CDR3 in amino acids: CASSIRTAGLYEQYF. The CDR3 bases are TGTGCCAGTAGTATCAGGACGGCGGGCCTCTACGAGCAGTACTTC. Combining the CDR3 with reference TRBV19 and TRBJ2-7 gives the whole variable domain DGGITQSPKYLFRKEGQNVTLSCEQNLNHDAMYWYRQDPGQGLRLIYYSQIVNDFQKGDIAEGYSVSREKKESFPLTVTSAQKNPTAFYLCASSIRTAGLYEQYFGPGTRLTVT.